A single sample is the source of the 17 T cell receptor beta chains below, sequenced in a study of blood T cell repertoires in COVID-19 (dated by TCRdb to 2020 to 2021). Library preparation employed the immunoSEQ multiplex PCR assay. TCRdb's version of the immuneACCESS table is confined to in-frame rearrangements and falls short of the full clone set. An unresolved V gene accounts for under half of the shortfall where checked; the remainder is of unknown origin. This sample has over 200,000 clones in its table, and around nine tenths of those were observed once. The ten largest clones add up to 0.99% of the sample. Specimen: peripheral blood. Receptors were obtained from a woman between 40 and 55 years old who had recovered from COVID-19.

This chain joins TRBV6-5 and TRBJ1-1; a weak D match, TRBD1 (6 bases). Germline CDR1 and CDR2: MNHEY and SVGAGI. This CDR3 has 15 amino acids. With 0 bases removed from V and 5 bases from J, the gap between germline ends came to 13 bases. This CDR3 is CASSYSTVQGTEAFF. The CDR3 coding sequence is TGTGCCAGCAGTTACTCCACAGTCCAGGGGACTGAAGCTTTCTTT.

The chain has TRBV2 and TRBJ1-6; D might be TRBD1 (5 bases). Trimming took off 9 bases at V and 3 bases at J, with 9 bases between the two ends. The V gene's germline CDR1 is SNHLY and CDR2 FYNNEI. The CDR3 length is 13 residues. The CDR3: CARSTDYNSPLHF. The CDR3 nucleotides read TGTGCCAGGTCGACAGACTATAATTCACCCCTCCACTTT.

CDR3 amino acids: CASSVVARGTAGNTIYF. The DNA for the CDR3 is TGTGCCAGCAGCGTAGTGGCCAGGGGGACAGCCGGAAACACCATATATTTT. This chain links TRBV9 with TRBJ1-3; TRBD1 agrees at 7 bases. J was trimmed by 4 bases and V by 0 bases; bases with no gene match: 10. The CDR3 totals 17 residues. Germline V gene sequence: CDR1 SGDLS, CDR2 YYNGEE. Full variable domain (outside the CDR3, taken from reference TRBV9 and TRBJ1-3): DSGVTQTPKHLITATGQRVTLRCSPRSGDLSVYWYQQSLDQGLQFLIQYYNGEERAKGNILERFSAQQFPDLHSELNLSSLELGDSALYFCASSVVARGTAGNTIYFGEGSWLTVV.

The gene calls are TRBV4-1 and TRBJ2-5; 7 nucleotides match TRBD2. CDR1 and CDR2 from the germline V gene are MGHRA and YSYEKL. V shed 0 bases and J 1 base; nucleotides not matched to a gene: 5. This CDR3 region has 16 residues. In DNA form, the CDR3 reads TGCGCCAGCAGCCAAGATCTTGGCGGGGGCCAAGAGACCCAGTACTTC. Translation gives CASSQDLGGGQETQYF.

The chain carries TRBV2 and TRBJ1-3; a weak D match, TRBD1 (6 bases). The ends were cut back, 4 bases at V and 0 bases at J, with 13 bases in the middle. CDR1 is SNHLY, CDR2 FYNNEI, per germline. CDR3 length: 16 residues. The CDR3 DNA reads TGTGCCAGCAGTGGGGGGCGGCCGAGCTCTGGAAACACCATATATTTT. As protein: CASSGGRPSSGNTIYF.

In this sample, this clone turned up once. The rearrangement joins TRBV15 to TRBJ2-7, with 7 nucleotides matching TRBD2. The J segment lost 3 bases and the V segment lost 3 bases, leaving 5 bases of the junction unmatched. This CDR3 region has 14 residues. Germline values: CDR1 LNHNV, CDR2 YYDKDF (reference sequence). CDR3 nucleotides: TGTGCCACCAGCAGGGGAGGGACGAACTACGAGCAGTACTTC. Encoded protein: CATSRGGTNYEQYF.

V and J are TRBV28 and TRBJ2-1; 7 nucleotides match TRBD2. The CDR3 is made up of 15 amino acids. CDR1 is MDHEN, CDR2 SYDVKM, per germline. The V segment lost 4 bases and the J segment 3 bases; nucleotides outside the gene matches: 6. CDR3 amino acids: CASSSGGDFYNEQFF. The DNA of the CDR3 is TGTGCCAGCAGTTCTGGGGGGGACTTCTACAATGAGCAGTTCTTC.

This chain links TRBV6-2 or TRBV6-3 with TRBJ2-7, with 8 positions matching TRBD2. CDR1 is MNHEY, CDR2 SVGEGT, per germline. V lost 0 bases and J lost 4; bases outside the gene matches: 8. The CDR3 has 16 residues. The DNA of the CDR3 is TGTGCCAGCAGTTACTCCGGACTAGCAAGGCGTTACGAGCAGTACTTC. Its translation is CASSYSGLARRYEQYF.

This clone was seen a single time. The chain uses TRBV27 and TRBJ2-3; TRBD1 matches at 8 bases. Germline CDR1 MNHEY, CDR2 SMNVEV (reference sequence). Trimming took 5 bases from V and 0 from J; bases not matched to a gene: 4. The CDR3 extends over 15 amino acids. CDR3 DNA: TGTGCCAGCAGTCCAGGGACAGGTAGCACAGATACGCAGTATTTT. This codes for CASSPGTGSTDTQYF.

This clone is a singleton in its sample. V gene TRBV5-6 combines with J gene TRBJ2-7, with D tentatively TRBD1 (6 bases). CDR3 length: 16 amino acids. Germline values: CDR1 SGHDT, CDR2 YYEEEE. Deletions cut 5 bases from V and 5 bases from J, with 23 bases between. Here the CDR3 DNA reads TGTGCCAGCAGGCATTGGGGGTCAGGGGCCCCGGACGAGCAGTACGTC. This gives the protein CASRHWGSGAPDEQYV.

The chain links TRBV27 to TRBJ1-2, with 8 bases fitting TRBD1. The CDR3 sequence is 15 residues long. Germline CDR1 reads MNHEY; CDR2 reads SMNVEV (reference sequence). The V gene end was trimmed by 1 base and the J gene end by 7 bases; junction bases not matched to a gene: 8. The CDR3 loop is CASSLWATGVFGYTF. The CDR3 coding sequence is TGTGCCAGCAGTTTATGGGCGACAGGGGTCTTTGGCTACACCTTC.

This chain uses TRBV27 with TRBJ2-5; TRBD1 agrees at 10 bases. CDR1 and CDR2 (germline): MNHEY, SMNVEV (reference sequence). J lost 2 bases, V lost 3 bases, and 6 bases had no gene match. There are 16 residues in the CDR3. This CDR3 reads CASSLTGGPPQETQYF. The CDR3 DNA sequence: TGTGCCAGCAGTTTGACAGGGGGCCCCCCACAAGAGACCCAGTACTTC.

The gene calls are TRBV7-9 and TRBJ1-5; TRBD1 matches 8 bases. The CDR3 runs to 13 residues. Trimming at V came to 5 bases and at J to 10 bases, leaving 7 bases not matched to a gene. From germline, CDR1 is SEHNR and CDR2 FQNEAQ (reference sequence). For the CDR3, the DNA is TGTGCCAGCAGCCCCTTCGGGACAGGTCCCCAGCATTTT. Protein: CASSPFGTGPQHF.

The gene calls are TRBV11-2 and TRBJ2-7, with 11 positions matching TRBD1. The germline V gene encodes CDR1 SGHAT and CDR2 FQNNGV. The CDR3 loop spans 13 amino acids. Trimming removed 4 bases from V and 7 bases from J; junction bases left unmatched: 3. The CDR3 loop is CASSWGQGGEQYV. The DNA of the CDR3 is TGTGCCAGCAGCTGGGGACAGGGGGGTGAGCAGTACGTC.

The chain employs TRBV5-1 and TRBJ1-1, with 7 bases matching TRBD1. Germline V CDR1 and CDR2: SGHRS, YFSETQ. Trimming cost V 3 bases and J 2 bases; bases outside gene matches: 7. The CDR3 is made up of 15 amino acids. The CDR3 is CASSWVTGTNTEAFF. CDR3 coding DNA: TGCGCCAGCAGCTGGGTGACAGGGACAAACACTGAAGCTTTCTTT.

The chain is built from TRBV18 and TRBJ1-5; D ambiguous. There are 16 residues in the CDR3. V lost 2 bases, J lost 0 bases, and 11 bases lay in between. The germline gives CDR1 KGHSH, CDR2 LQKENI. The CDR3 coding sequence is TGTGCCAGCTCACCAGGAGGCCAACATAGCAATCAGCCCCAGCATTTT. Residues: CASSPGGQHSNQPQHF.

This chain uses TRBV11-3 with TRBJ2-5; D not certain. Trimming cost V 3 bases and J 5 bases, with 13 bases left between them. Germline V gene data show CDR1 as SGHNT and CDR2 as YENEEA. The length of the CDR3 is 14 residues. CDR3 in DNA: TGTGCCAGCAGCTTTGGCGGCCCCGGGGAGACCCAGTACTTC. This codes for CASSFGGPGETQYF.